The 15 T cell receptor beta chains given below trace back to one sample, sequenced in a study of CD8+ T cells in alopecia areata. Investigators isolated RNA and reverse transcribed it into cDNA to act as the sequencing template. Sequencing was performed with immunoSEQ multiplex PCR; in TCRdb, only in-frame clones are kept and a portion is missing. The data contain 80,000 or so clones, around 65% of them seen just once; the ten biggest clones take up 20% to 30%. Treatment reported: oral pan-JAK inhibitor, 5-10 mg twice daily. The sequences come from CD8+ T cells sorted from blood, collected at week 24, from a patient treated with tofacitinib. These receptors all stem from a human donor with alopecia areata.

This clone was picked up a small number of times. The gene calls are TRBV5-4 and TRBJ2-1; 10 bases are shared with TRBD2. Germline assignment: CDR1 SGHNT and CDR2 YYREEE (reference sequence). The trim removed 1 base at V and 8 bases at J, leaving 6 bases unmatched. The CDR3 spans 15 residues. The CDR3 protein is CASSLSLAGEDEQFF. CDR3 nucleotide sequence: TGTGCCAGCAGCTTGAGTCTAGCGGGAGAGGATGAGCAGTTCTTC.

This clone has a handful of counts. The V and J genes are TRBV14 and TRBJ2-1; D remains ambiguous. V lost 0 bases and J lost 13, with 13 bases in between. The CDR3 runs to 13 residues. The germline gives CDR1 SGHDN, CDR2 FVKESK. CDR3: CASSQDVETFQFF. The CDR3, as DNA: TGTGCCAGCAGCCAAGATGTGGAAACATTCCAGTTCTTC. The whole variable domain, remainder taken from reference TRBV14 and TRBJ2-1, is EAGVTQFPSHSVIEKGQTVTLRCDPISGHDNLYWYRRVMGKEIKFLLHFVKESKQDESGMPNNRFLAERTGGTYSTLKVQPAELEDSGVYFCASSQDVETFQFFGPGTRLTVL.

The chain joins TRBV27 to TRBJ1-2; no clear D gene. Germline values: CDR1 MNHEY, CDR2 SMNVEV (reference sequence). V lost 1 base and J lost 3, with 12 bases in between. The CDR3 covers 15 residues. The CDR3 bases are TGTGCCAGCAGTTTATTGGGCGACATCCACTATGGCTACACCTTC. Translating it yields CASSLLGDIHYGYTF.

The chain links TRBV11-2 to TRBJ2-7; D call uncertain. The CDR3 extends over 15 amino acids. Trimming pared 5 bases from V and 2 bases from J, leaving 16 bases between. Germline lookup yields CDR1 SGHAT and CDR2 FQNNGV. The CDR3 DNA reads TGTGCCAGCAGCCCGAGCACAAATCCCCCCTACGAGCAGTACTTC. Translated: CASSPSTNPPYEQYF.

This rearrangement joins TRBV7-9 to TRBJ2-3, with 10 bases lining up with TRBD1. CDR1 and CDR2 from the germline V gene are SEHNR and FQNEAQ (reference sequence). Losses at the gene ends were 4 bases for V and 2 bases for J; bases not matched to a gene: 6. The CDR3 sequence is 16 residues long. The CDR3 DNA follows: TGTGCCAGCAGCTCGACAGGGGGCGAAATCACAGATACGCAGTATTTT. Its protein is CASSSTGGEITDTQYF.

V usage is TRBV4-1 and J usage is TRBJ1-1; no clear D. CDR3 size: 15 residues. Per the germline V gene, CDR1 is MGHRA and CDR2 is YSYEKL. Trimming pared 2 bases from V and 0 bases from J, leaving 10 bases between. CDR3 protein: CASSQILTVNTEAFF. DNA of the CDR3: TGCGCCAGCAGCCAAATCCTGACGGTGAACACTGAAGCTTTCTTT.

This chain links TRBV10-3 with TRBJ2-5; 8 nucleotides agree with TRBD1. The CDR3 extends over 15 amino acids. CDR1 and CDR2 (germline): ENHRY, SYGVKD. The trim removed 3 bases at V and 4 bases at J, leaving 7 bases unmatched. CDR3 in DNA: TGTGCCATCAGTGACCGCGGCAGGGGGCGAGAGACCCAGTACTTC. Protein sequence: CAISDRGRGRETQYF.

In DNA, the CDR3 is TGCGCCAGCAGCTTGAAATACGGAACCAGATCGGGAGAGACCCAGTACTTC. Encoded protein: CASSLKYGTRSGETQYF. The chain carries TRBV5-1 and TRBJ2-5; D unclear. Trimming took off 1 base at V and 4 bases at J, with 20 bases between the two ends. CDR1 and CDR2 (germline): SGHRS, YFSETQ. CDR3 length: 17 residues.

J is TRBJ2-3 and V is TRBV7-9; D uncertain. The CDR3 is made up of 14 amino acids. V was trimmed by 1 base and J by 5 bases, leaving 10 bases between them. CDR1 SEHNR and CDR2 FQNEAQ come from the germline V gene (reference sequence). The CDR3 region is CASSLVIPGDTQYF. DNA of the CDR3: TGTGCCAGCAGCTTAGTAATTCCTGGAGATACGCAGTATTTT.

The chain couples TRBV7-9 to TRBJ2-2, with D tentatively TRBD2 (7 bases). From germline, CDR1 is SEHNR and CDR2 FQNEAQ (reference sequence). Trimming shortened V by 2 bases and J by 0 bases, and 16 bases separated the two germline ends. The CDR3 consists of 18 residues. The CDR3 spells CASSLFVGGGPNTGELFF. The CDR3 nucleotides read TGTGCCAGCAGCTTATTCGTCGGCGGGGGCCCGAACACCGGGGAGCTGTTTTTT.

This chain joins TRBV6-5 and TRBJ2-2, with 8 bases lining up with TRBD1. This CDR3 region has 14 residues. CDR1 is MNHEY, CDR2 SVGAGI, per germline. The J segment lost 3 bases and the V segment lost 7 bases, leaving 4 bases of the junction unmatched. The CDR3 loop is CASTQGAYTGELFF. The CDR3 nucleotides read TGTGCCAGCACCCAGGGGGCGTACACCGGGGAGCTGTTTTTT.

This clone was counted only a few times. Relative to the germline gene, one junction end is altered; a read error may explain this. The chain joins TRBV4-1 to TRBJ2-1; 11 nucleotides match TRBD2. Germline V gene sequence: CDR1 MGHRA, CDR2 YSYEKL. There are 16 residues in the CDR3. CDR3 in amino acids: CASSQDSGGAYNEQFF. In nucleotides, the CDR3 is TGTGCCAGCAGCCAAGATAGCGGGGGGGCCTACAATGAGCAGTTCTTC.

This clone occurred once. The chain couples TRBV30 to TRBJ1-1; no clear D gene. Germline loops: CDR1 GTSNPN, CDR2 SVGIG (reference sequence). This CDR3 spans 13 amino acids. V was clipped by 2 bases and J by 4 bases, with 11 bases between them. CDR3 amino acids: CAWSFGRSTEAFF. For the CDR3, the DNA is TGTGCCTGGAGTTTCGGGAGGAGCACTGAAGCTTTCTTT.

The V call is TRBV27, the J call TRBJ2-7; D might be TRBD1 (6 bases). CDR3 length: 14 amino acids. Germline-derived CDR1 and CDR2 are MNHEY and SMNVEV (reference sequence). With 6 bases removed from V and 0 bases from J, the gap between germline ends came to 12 bases. The DNA of the CDR3 is TGTGCCAGCAGCTCCGGGACAAGCTCCTACGAGCAGTACTTC. As protein: CASSSGTSSYEQYF.

The rearrangement links TRBV10-3 to TRBJ2-7; the D gene is possibly TRBD1 (5 bases). The germline V and J ends were trimmed by 10 bases and 6 bases, with 19 bases remaining between them. The V gene's germline CDR1 is ENHRY and CDR2 SYGVKD. This CDR3 comprises 13 residues. CDR3 protein: CASLDTTSPEQYF. The CDR3 DNA is TGTGCCAGCTTGGACACCACGTCGCCCGAGCAGTACTTC.